These 2 T cell receptor beta chains were sequenced from one sample in a study of cytomegalovirus exposure and HLA in healthy donors. Both 60 Vbeta primers and 13 Jbeta primers went into the PCR. The method was immunoSEQ multiplex PCR; TCRdb's version includes in-frame clones alone and lacks a portion of them. The table records more than 80,000 clones, about 70% of them present only once. Material: PBMCs. The source is a female donor in good health and CMV-seropositive.

The chain has TRBV5-4 and TRBJ1-4, with D perhaps matching TRBD1 (6 bases). Trimming shortened V by 4 bases and J by 10 bases, and 14 bases separated the two germline ends. This CDR3 comprises 13 residues. The germline gives CDR1 SGHNT, CDR2 YYREEE (reference sequence). The chain's CDR3 is CASSKAGEGKLFF. The CDR3 nucleotides are TGTGCCAGCAGCAAAGCAGGGGAGGGAAAACTGTTTTTT.

This sequence joins TRBV11-1 and TRBJ1-2; D gene unclear. The CDR3 spans 15 residues. The V and J ends lost 5 bases and 4 bases respectively, with 17 bases between them. CDR1 and CDR2 (germline): SGHAT, FQDESV (reference sequence). CDR3 sequence reads: CASSQGRQSSYGYTF. CDR3 in DNA: TGTGCCAGCAGCCAAGGCAGACAATCGAGCTATGGCTACACCTTC.